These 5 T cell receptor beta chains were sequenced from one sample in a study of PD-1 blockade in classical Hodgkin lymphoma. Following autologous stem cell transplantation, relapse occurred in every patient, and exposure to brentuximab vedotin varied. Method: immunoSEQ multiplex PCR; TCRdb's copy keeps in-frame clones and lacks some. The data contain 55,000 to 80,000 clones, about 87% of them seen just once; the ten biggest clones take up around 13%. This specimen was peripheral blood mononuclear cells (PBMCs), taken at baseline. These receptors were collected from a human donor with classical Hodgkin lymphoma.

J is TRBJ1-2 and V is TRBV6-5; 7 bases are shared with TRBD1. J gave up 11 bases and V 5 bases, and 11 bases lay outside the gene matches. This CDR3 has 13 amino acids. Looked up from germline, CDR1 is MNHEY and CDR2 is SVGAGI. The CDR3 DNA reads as TGTGCCAGCAGTGAGGGCAGGGGGGGATGGTACACCTTC. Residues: CASSEGRGGWYTF.

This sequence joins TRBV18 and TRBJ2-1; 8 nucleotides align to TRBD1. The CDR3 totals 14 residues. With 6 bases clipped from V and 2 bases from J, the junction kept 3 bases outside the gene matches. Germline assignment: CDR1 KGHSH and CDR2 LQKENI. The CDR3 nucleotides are TGTGCCAGCTCGGAACAGGGGGCCTACAATGAGCAGTTCTTC. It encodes CASSEQGAYNEQFF.

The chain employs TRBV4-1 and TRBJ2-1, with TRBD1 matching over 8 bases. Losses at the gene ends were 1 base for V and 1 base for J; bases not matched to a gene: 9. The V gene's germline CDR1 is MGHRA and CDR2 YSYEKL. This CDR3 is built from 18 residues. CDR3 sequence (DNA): TGCGCCAGCAGCCAAGCCCTCGACAGGGGAGGTTCCTACAATGAGCAGTTCTTC. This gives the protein CASSQALDRGGSYNEQFF.

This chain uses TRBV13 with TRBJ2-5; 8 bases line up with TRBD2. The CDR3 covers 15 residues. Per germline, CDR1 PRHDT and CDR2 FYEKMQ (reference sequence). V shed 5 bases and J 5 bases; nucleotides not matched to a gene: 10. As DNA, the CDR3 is TGTGCCAGCAGCCAGAGCGGGAGTGGCAGGGAGACCCAGTACTTC. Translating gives CASSQSGSGRETQYF. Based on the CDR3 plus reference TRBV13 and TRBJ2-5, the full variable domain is AAGVIQSPRHLIKEKRETATLKCYPIPRHDTVYWYQQGPGQDPQFLISFYEKMQSDKGSIPDRFSAQQFSDYHSELNMSSLELGDSALYFCASSQSGSGRETQYFGPGTRLLVL.

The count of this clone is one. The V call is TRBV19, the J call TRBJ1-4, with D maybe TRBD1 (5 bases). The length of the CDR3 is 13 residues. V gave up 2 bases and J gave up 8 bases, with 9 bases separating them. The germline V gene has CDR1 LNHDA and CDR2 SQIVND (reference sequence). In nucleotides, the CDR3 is TGTGCCAGTAGTATACAGGGTGCGGAAAAACTGTTTTTT. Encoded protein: CASSIQGAEKLFF.